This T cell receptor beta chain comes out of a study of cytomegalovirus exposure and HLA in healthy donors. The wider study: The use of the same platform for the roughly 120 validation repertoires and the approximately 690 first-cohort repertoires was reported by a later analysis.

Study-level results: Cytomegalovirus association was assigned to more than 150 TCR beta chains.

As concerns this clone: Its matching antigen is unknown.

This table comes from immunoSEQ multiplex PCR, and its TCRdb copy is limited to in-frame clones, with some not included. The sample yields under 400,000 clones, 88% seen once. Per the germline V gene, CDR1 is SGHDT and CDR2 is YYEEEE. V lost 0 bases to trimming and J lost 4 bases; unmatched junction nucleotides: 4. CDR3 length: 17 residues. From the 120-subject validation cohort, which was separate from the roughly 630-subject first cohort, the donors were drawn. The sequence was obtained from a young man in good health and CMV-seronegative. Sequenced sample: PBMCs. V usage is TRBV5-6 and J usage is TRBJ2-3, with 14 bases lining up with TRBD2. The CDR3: CASSLGLAGGQADTQYF. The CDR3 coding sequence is TGTGCCAGCAGCTTGGGACTAGCGGGGGGGCAGGCAGATACGCAGTATTTT.